Detailed here is one TCR beta chain. These data come from a study of blood T cells in healthy people across ages. V shed 6 bases and J shed 3 bases, with 8 bases lying between them. The CDR3 has 11 amino acids. Per the germline V gene, CDR1 is DFQATT and CDR2 is SNEGSKA (reference sequence). Next came a second PCR, run for 7 to 11 cycles, which used a sample-barcoded 5' primer along with a J-beta primer mix. TCRdb itself ran the 5' RACE reads through MiXCR, one entry per CDR3 protein. The data hold about 680,000 distinct CDR3 sequences, with approximately 50% observed a single time. Material for sequencing was blood. The sequence derives from a woman aged 60-75 years in good health. This rearrangement joins TRBV20-1 to TRBJ1-2, with D unresolved. The CDR3 DNA follows: TGCAGTGCCCCTGACTACTATGGCTACACCTTC. Translated: CSAPDYYGYTF.